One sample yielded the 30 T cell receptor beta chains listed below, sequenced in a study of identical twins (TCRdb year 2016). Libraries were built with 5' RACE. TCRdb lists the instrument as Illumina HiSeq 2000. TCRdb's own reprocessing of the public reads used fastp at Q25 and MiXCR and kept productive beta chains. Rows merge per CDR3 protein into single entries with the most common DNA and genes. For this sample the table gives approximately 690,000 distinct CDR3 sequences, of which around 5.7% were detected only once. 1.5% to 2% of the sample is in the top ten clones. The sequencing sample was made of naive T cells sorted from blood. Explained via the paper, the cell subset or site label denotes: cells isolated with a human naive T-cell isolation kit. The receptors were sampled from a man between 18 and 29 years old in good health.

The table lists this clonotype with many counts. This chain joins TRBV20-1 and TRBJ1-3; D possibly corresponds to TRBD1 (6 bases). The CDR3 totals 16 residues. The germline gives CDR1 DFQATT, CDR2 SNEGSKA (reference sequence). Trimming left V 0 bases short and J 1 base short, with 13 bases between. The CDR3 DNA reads TGCAGTGCTAGAGATTGGGGGGCGGGTTCTGGAAACACCATATATTTT. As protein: CSARDWGAGSGNTIYF.

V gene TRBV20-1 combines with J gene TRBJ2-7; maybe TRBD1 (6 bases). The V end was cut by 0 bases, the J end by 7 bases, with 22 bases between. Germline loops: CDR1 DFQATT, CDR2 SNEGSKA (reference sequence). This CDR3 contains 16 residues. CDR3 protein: CSARDRRTVPFGEQYF. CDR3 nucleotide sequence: TGCAGTGCTAGAGATCGGAGGACAGTTCCTTTCGGAGAGCAGTACTTC.

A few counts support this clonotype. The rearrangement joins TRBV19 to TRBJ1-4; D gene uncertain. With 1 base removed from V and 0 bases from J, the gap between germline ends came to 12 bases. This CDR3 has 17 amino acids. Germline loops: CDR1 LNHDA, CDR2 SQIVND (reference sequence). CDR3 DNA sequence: TGTGCCAGTAGTATAGGGAGGCAGACTGCAACTAATGAAAAACTGTTTTTT. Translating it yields CASSIGRQTATNEKLFF.

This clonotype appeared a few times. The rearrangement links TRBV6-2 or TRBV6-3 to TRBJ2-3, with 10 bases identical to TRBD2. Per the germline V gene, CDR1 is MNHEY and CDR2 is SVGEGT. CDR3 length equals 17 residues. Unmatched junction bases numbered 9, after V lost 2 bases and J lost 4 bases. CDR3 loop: CASSYNVAGGLPDTQYF. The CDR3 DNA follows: TGTGCCAGCAGTTACAACGTAGCGGGAGGCCTCCCAGATACGCAGTATTTT.

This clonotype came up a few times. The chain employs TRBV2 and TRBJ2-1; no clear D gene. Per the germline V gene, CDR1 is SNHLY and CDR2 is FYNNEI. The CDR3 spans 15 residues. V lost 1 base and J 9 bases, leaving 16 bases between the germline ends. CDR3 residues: CASSEGGWLVGEQFF. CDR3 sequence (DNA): TGTGCCAGCAGTGAAGGAGGTTGGCTAGTGGGTGAGCAGTTCTTC.

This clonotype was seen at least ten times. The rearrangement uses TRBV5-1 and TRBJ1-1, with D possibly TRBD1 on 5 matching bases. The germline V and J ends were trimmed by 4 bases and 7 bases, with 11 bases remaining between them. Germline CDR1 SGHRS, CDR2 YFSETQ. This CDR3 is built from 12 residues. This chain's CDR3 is CASSLLDSEAFF. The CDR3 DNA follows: TGCGCCAGCAGCCTCCTCGACAGTGAAGCTTTCTTT.

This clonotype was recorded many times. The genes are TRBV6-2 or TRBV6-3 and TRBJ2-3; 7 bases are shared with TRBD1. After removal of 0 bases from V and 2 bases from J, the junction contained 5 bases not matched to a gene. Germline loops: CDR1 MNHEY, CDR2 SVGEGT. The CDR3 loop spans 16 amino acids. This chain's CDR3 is CASSYSGTDYTDTQYF. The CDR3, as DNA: TGTGCCAGCAGTTACTCCGGGACAGACTACACAGATACGCAGTATTTT.

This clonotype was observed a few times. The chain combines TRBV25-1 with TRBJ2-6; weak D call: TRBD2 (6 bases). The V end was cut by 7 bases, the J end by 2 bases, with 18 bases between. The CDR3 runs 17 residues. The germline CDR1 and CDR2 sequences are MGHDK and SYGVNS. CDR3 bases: TGTGCCAGCACCTCCCTTGCCGGGAGCGCTGGGGCCAACGTCCTGACTTTC. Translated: CASTSLAGSAGANVLTF.

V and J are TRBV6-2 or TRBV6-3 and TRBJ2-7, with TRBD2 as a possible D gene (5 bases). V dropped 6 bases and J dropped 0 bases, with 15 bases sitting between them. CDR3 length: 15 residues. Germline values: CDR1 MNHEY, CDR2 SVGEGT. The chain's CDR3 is CASSRRDLRSYEQYF. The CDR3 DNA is TGTGCCAGCAGCCGACGGGATCTCCGCTCCTACGAGCAGTACTTC.

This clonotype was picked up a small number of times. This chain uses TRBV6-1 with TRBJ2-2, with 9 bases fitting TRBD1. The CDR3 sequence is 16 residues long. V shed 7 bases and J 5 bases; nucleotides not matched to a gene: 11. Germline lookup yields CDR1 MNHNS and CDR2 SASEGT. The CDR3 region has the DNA TGTGCCAGCATATCGTTACAGGGGGCATGTACCGGGGAGCTGTTTTTT. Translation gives CASISLQGACTGELFF.

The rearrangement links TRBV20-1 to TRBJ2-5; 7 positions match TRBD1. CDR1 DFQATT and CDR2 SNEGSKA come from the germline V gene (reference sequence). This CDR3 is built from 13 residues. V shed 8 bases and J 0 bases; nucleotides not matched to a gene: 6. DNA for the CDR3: TGCAGTAAATCGACAGGGAACCAAGAGACCCAGTACTTC. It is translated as CSKSTGNQETQYF.

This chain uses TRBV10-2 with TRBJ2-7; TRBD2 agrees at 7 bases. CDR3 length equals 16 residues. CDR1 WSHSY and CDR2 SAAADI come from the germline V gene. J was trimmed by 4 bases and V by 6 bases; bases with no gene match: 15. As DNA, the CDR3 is TGCGCCAGCAGCACCTCATCCCGGGACTACAAGTACGAGCAGTACTTC. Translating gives CASSTSSRDYKYEQYF.

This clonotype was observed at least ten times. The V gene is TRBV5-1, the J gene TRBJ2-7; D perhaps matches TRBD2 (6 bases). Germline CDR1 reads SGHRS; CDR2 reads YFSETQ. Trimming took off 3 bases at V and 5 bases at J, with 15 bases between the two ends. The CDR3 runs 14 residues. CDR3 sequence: CASSSRDFGNEQYF. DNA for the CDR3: TGCGCCAGCAGCTCCCGGGACTTCGGAAACGAGCAGTACTTC.

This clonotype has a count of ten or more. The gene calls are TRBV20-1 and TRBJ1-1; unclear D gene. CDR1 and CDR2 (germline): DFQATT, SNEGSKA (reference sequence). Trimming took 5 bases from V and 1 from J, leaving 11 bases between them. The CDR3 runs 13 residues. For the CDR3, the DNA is TGCAGTGCTCTTCCAACAACGAACACTGAAGCTTTCTTT. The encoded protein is CSALPTTNTEAFF.

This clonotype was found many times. The CDR3 DNA reads TGCAGCGTTCTCGTCGGAGGGCCTAGGCAAGAGACCCAGTACTTC. This sequence encodes CSVLVGGPRQETQYF. This rearrangement joins TRBV29-1 to TRBJ2-5; a weak D match, TRBD2 (6 bases). In germline, CDR1 is SQVTM, CDR2 ANQGSEA. The CDR3 sequence is 15 residues long. Trimming stripped 5 bases from V and 2 bases from J, with 18 bases between.

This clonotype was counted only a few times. CDR3: CASSQDNLGPQHF. The CDR3 DNA follows: TGCGCCAGCAGCCAAGATAATCTGGGGCCCCAGCATTTT. This sequence joins TRBV4-3 and TRBJ1-5; no firm D call. Germline V gene data show CDR1 as LGHNA and CDR2 as YSLEER. The CDR3 is made up of 13 amino acids. Trimming took off 0 bases at V and 9 bases at J, with 9 bases between the two ends.

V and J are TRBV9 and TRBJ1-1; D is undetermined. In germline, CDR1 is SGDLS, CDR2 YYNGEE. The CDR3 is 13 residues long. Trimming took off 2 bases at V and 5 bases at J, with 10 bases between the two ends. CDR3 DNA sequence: TGTGCCAGCAGCGTCTCGGGAACTACTGAAGCTTTCTTT. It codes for CASSVSGTTEAFF. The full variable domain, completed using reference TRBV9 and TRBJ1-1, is DSGVTQTPKHLITATGQRVTLRCSPRSGDLSVYWYQQSLDQGLQFLIQYYNGEERAKGNILERFSAQQFPDLHSELNLSSLELGDSALYFCASSVSGTTEAFFGQGTRLTVV.

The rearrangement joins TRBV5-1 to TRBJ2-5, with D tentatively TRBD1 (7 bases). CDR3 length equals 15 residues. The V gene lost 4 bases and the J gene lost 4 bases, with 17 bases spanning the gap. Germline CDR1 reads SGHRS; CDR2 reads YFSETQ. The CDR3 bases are TGCGCCAGCAGCCTCAGGGGGGTCGGGGGAGAGACCCAGTACTTC. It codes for CASSLRGVGGETQYF. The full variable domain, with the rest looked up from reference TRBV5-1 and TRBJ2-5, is KAGVTQTPRYLIKTRGQQVTLSCSPISGHRSVSWYQQTPGQGLQFLFEYFSETQRNKGNFPGRFSGRQFSNSRSEMNVSTLELGDSALYLCASSLRGVGGETQYFGPGTRLLVL.

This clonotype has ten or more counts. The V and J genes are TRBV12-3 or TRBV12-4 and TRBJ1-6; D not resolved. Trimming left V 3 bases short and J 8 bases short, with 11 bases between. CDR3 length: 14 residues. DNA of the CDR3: TGTGCCAGCAGTTTTAGGGAGCCTTATTCACCCCTCCACTTT. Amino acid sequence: CASSFREPYSPLHF.

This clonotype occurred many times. Here the CDR3 DNA reads TGCGCCAGCAGCTCCCCTAGACTAGCGGGGGACTACAATGAGCAGTTCTTC. Residues: CASSSPRLAGDYNEQFF. This chain uses TRBV5-1 with TRBJ2-1, with 12 bases fitting TRBD2. The CDR3 spans 17 residues. V gave up 3 bases and J gave up 3 bases; unmatched junction bases: 7. CDR1 is SGHRS, CDR2 YFSETQ, per germline. Using reference TRBV5-1 and TRBJ2-1 for the parts outside the CDR3, the full variable domain is KAGVTQTPRYLIKTRGQQVTLSCSPISGHRSVSWYQQTPGQGLQFLFEYFSETQRNKGNFPGRFSGRQFSNSRSEMNVSTLELGDSALYLCASSSPRLAGDYNEQFFGPGTRLTVL.

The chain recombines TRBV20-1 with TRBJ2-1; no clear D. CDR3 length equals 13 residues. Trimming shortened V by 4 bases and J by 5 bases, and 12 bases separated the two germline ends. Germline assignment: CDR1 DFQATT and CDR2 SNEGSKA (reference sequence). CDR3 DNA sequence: TGCAGTGCTACAGGTTTTGGAAACAATGAGCAGTTCTTC. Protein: CSATGFGNNEQFF.

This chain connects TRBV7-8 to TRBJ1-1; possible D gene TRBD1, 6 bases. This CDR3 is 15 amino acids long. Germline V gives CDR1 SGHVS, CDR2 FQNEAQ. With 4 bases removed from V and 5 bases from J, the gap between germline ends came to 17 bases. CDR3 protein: CASSSWRGGRTEAFF. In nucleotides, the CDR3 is TGTGCCAGCAGCTCTTGGAGAGGGGGTCGGACTGAAGCTTTCTTT.

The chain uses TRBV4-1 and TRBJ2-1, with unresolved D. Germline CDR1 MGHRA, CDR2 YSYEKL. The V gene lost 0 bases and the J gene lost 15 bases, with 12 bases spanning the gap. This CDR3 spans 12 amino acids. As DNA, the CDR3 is TGCGCCAGCAGCCAAGATAGGGTTCGGCGGTTCTTC. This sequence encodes CASSQDRVRRFF.

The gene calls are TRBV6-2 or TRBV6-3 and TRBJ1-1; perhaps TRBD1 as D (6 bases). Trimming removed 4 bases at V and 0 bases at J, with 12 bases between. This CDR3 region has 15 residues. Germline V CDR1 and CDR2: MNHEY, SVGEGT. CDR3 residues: CASSFRGPVNTEAFF. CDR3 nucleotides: TGTGCCAGCAGTTTCAGGGGACCGGTGAACACTGAAGCTTTCTTT.

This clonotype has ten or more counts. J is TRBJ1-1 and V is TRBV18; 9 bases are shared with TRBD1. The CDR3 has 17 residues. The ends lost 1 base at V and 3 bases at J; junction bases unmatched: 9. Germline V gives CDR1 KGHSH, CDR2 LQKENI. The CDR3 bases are TGTGCCAGCTCACCACTACAGGGGGCGGTTGAGGACACTGAAGCTTTCTTT. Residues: CASSPLQGAVEDTEAFF.

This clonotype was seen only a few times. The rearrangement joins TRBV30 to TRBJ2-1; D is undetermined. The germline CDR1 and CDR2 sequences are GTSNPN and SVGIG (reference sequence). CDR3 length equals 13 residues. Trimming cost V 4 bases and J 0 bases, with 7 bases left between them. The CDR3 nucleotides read TGTGCCTGGATCTCAACCTCCTACAATGAGCAGTTCTTC. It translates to CAWISTSYNEQFF.

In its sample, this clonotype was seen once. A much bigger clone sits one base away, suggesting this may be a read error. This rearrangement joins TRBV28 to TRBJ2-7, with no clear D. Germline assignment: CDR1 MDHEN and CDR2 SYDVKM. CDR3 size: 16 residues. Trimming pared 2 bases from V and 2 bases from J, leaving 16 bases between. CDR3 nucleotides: TGTGCCAGCAGTTTAGAACCCGTCACCCGACCCTACGAGCAGTACTTC. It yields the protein CASSLEPVTRPYEQYF.

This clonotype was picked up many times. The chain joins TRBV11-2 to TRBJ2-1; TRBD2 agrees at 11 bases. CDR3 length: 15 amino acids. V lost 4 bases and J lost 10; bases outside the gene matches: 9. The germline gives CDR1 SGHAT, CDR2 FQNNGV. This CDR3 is CASSSLSGRAGEQFF. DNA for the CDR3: TGTGCCAGCAGCTCCCTTAGCGGGAGGGCCGGGGAGCAGTTCTTC.

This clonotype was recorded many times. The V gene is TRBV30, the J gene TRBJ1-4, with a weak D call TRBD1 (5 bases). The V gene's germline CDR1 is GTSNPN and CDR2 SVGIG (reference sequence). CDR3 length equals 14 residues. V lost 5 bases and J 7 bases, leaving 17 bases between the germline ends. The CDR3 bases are TGTGCCTGGGGTGACAGCCTCAGCGGTGAAAAACTGTTTTTT. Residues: CAWGDSLSGEKLFF.

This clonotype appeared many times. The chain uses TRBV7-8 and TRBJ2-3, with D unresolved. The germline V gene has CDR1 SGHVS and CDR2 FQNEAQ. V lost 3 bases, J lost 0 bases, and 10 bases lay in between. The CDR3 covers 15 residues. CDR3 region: CASSFRSASTDTQYF. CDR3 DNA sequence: TGTGCCAGCAGCTTCCGGTCGGCTAGCACAGATACGCAGTATTTT.